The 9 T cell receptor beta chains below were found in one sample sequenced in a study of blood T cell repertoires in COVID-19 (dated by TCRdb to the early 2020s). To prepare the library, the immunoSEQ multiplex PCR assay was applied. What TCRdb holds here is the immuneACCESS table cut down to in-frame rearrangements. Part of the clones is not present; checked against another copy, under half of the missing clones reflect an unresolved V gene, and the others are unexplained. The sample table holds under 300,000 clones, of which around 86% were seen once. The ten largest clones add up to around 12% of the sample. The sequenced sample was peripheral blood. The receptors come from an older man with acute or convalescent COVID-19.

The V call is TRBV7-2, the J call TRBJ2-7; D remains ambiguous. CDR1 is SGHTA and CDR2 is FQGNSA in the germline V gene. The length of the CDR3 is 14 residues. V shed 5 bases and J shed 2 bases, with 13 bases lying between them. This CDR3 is CASSPQASTYEQYF. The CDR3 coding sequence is TGTGCCAGCAGCCCCCAGGCTTCAACCTACGAGCAGTACTTC.

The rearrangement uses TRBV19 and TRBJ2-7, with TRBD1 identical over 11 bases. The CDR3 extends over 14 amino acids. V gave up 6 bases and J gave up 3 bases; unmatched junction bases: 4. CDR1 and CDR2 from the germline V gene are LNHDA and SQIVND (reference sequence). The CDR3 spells CASSRDRGFYEQYF. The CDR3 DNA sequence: TGTGCCAGTAGCCGGGACAGGGGGTTCTACGAGCAGTACTTC.

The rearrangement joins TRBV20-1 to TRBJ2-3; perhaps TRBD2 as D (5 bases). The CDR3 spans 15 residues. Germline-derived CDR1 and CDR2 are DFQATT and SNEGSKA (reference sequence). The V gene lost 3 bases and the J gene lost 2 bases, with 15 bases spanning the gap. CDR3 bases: TGCAGTGCTAGTATCCCGGCGGGCCCCACAGATACGCAGTATTTT. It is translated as CSASIPAGPTDTQYF.

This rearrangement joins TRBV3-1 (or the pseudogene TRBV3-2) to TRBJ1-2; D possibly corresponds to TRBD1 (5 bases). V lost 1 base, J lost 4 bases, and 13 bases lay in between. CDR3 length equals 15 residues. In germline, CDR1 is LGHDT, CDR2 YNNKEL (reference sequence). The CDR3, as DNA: TGTGCCAGCAGCCAAGTCAACCTGGGACTCTATGGCTACACCTTC. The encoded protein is CASSQVNLGLYGYTF.

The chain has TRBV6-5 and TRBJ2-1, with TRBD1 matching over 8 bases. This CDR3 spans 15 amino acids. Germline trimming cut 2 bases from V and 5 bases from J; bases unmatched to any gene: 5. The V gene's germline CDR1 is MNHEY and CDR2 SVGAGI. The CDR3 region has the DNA TGTGCCAGCAGTTACAGCGACAGGGGAGACAATGAGCAGTTCTTC. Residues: CASSYSDRGDNEQFF.

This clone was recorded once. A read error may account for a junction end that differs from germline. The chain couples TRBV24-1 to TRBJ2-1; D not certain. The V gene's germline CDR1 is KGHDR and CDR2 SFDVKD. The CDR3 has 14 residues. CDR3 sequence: CATSDSLQSAKLVF. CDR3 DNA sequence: TGTGCCACCAGTGATTCTCTCCAGTCGGCAAAGCTAGTCTTC.

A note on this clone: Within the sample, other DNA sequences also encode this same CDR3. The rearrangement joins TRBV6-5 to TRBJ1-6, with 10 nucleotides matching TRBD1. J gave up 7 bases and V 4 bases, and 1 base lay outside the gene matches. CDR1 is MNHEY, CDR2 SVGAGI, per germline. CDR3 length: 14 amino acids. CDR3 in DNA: TGTGCCAGCAGTTCGGACAGGGGGAATTCACCCCTCCACTTT. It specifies CASSSDRGNSPLHF.

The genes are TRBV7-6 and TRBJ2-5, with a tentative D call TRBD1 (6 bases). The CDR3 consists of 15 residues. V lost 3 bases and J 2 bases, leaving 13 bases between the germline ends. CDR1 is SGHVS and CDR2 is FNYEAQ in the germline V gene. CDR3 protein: CASSLGYRAQETQYF. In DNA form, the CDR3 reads TGTGCCAGCAGCTTGGGCTACAGGGCTCAAGAGACCCAGTACTTC.

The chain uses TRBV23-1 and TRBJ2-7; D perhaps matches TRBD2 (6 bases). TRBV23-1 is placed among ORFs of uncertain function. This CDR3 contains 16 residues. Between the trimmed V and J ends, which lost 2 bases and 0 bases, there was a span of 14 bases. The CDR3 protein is CASSQGPGVSSYEQYF. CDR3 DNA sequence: TGCGCCAGCAGTCAAGGGCCGGGAGTAAGCTCCTACGAGCAGTACTTC.